This TCR beta chain was profiled in a study of blood T cell repertoires in COVID-19. With 1 base removed from V and 1 base from J, the gap between germline ends came to 7 bases. The CDR3 spans 14 residues. Germline V gene lookup returns CDR1 LNHDA and CDR2 SQIVND (reference sequence). In this sample, this clone turned up once. Sequencing used immunoSEQ multiplex PCR; TCRdb keeps in-frame clones, though not all of them. The sample records just over 200,000 clones, around three quarters being singletons. Sequenced: peripheral blood. The chain uses TRBV19 and TRBJ2-5; D may be TRBD1 (6 bases). The source of this sequence is a woman aged 70 to 79 with acute or convalescent COVID-19. Here the CDR3 DNA reads TGTGCCAGTAGTATAGGCAGGGGCCAAGAGACCCAGTACTTC. Translating it yields CASSIGRGQETQYF.